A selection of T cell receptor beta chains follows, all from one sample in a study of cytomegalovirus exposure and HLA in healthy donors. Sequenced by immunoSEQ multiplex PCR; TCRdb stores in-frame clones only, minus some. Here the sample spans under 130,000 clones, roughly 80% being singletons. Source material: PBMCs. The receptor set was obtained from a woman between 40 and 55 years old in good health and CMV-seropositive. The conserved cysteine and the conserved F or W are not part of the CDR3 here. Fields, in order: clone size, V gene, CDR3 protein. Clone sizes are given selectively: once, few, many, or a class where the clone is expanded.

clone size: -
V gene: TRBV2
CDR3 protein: ASTPGGGEKLF

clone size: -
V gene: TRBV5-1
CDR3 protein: ASSLPRAGGPGGEQF

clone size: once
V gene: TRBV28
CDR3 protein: ASSLPGGPDTQY

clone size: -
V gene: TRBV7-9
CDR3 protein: ASSLAETSGVGETQY

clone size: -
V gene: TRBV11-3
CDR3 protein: ASSTDRDPNTEAF

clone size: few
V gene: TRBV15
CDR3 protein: ATSSAGLAGFWTDTQY

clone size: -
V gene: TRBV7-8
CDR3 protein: ASSHRDRGLTKRTGELF

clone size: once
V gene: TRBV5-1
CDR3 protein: ASSLAPGTDTQY

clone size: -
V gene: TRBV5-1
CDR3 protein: ASSWDYSNYGYT

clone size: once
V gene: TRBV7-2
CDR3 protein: ASSPGQGRSYEQY

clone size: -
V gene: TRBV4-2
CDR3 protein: ASSQPRGGKANEKLF

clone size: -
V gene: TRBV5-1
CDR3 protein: ASSDQGVGANVLT

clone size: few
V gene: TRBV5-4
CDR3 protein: ASSSLAGGPNTQY

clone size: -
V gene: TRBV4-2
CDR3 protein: ASSQVGTSGSPDTQY

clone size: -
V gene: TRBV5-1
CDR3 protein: ASSLVQGVSIYNEQF

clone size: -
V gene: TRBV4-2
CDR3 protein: ASSQGRGKTDTQY

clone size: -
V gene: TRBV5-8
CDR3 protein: ASSLPRDRQETQY

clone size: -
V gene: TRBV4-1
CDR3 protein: ASKIKLDGIYTEAF

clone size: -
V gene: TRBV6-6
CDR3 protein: ASNPRGQPQH

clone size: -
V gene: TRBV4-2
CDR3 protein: ASSPSGQPSDEQF

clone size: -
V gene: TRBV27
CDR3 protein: ASSYRLTGELF

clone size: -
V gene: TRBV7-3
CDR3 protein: ASSATRNTGELF

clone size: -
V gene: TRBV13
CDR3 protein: ASSFGRLAGGISYNEQF

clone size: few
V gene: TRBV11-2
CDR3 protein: ASSKEGVVANEQF

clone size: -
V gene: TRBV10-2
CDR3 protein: ASAGMNTEAF

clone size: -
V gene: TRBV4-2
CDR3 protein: ASSQGRRDTLSSGANVLT

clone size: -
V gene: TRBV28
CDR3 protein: ASSRSGLLKNTEAF

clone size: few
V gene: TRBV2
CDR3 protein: ASQGGYEQY

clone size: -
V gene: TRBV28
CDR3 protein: ASSFLGGSGGSSYNEQF

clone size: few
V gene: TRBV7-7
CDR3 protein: ASSLDPSGSGIDEQF

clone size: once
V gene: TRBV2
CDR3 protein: ASSLGDTQY

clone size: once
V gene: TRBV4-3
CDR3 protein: ASTTVVGANVLT

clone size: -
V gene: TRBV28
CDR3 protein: ASSYQGQAAGGDEQY

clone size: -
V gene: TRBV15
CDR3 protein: ATTPGGWRGDTQY

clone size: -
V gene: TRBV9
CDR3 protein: ASSVAGVIDTQY

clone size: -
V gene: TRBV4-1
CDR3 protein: ASSHTRAGQTDEQY

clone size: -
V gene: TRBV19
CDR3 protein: ASSIRGPTDTQY

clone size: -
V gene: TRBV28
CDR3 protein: ASSLWTNARGGEQF

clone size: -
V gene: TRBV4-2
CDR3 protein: ASSQVTGRNYGYT

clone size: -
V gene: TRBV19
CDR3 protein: ASRVRGISNQPQH

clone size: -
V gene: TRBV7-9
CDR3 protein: ASSYTDFYEQY

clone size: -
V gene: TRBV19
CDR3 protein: ASSITPLAGGFTDTQY

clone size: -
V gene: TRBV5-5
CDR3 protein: ASTIERRGPMSKGYT

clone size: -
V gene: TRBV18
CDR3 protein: ASSPDPDRGQF